This section outlines one T cell receptor beta chain sequence together with its context. Germline V gives CDR1 MNHEY, CDR2 SVGAGI. V was shortened by 4 bases and J by 3 bases, with 10 bases between the two germline ends. This CDR3 is 14 amino acids long. This sample was included in a study of OX40 agonist ivuxolimab in advanced cancers. Measured with immunoSEQ multiplex PCR; TCRdb has only the in-frame clones, and not every one. The repertoire holds about 48,000 clones, with about 93% as singletons. Sequences were derived from CD4+ or CD8+ T cells sorted from blood, sampled in a trial of the OX40 agonist ivuxolimab. The chain employs TRBV6-5 and TRBJ1-3; no clear D gene. The TCR comes from an adult with an advanced solid tumor such as melanoma, head and neck, liver or kidney cancer. CDR3 in DNA: TGTGCCAGCAGTTTCGGGCGGGATGGAAACACCATATATTTT. As protein: CASSFGRDGNTIYF.